This T cell receptor (beta chain) was observed in a study of HIV-infected patients and healthy controls. General study findings and limits: With just sixteen HIV-infected individuals processed, the findings' generality was considered strongly limited.

In its sample, this clonotype is medium-sized. Its antigen is not identified. The repertoire came from unfractionated whole blood and reflected all unsorted peripheral T cells. Reverse transcription used around 480 ng RNA and constant-region primers for alpha and beta. Separate chain-specific third strand synthesis with multiplexing indices produced the alpha and beta libraries. Each CDR3 protein is one row after TCRdb ran MiXCR on the 5' RACE reads. This sample has about 12,000 distinct CDR3 sequences, with under 6.5% found just once. The sample was blood. This sequence originates from an adult in good health.

The CDR3 protein is CASSNPLRVTGANVLTF. In DNA, the CDR3 is TGTGCCAGCAGTAATCCACTCAGGGTTACTGGGGCCAACGTCCTGACTTTC. The chain recombines TRBV2 with TRBJ2-6; D perhaps matches TRBD1 (5 bases). There are 17 residues in the CDR3. V was shortened by 5 bases and J by 2 bases, with 16 bases between the two germline ends. The germline CDR1 and CDR2 sequences are SNHLY and FYNNEI.